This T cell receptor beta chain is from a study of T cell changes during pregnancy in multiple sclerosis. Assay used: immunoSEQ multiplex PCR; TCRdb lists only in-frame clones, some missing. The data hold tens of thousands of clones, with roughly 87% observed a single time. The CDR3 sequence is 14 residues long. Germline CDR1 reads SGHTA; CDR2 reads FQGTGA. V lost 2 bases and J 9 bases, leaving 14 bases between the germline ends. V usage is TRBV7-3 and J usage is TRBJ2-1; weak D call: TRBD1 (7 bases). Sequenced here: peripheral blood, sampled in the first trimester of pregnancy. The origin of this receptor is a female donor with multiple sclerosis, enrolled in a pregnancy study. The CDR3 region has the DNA TGTGCCAGCAGCTTACTACTCCAGGGGGGTGAGCAGTTCTTC. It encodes CASSLLLQGGEQFF.